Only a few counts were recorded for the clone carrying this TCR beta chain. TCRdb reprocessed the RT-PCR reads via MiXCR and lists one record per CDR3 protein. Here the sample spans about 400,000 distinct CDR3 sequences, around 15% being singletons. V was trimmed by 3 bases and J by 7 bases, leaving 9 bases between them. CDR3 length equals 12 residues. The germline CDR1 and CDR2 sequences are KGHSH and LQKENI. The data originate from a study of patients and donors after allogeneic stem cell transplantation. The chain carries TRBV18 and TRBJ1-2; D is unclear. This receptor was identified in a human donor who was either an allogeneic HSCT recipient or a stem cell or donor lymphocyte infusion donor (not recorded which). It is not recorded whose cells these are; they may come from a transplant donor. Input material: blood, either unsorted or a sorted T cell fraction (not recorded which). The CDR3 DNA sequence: TGTGCCAGCTCACCTACCGACTTTGGCTACACCTTC. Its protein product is CASSPTDFGYTF.